A selection of T cell receptor beta chains follows, all from one sample in a study of blood T cell repertoires in COVID-19. The table came from immunoSEQ multiplex PCR; TCRdb's copy has only in-frame clones and leaves some out. The sample carries a few hundred thousand clones, around 87% recorded once. Material: PBMCs or T cells enriched from blood (not recorded which). The receptor source for this set is a woman aged 40-49 years who had recovered from COVID-19. CDR3s include the opening cysteine and the closing phenylalanine or tryptophan. The D gene is left open where the match is weak. Clone size is given for some rows only: seen once, a few or many times, or a class if the clone is expanded.

size	V	D	J	DNA	CDR3
.	TRBV6-2/TRBV6-3	TRBD2	TRBJ2-5	TGTGCCAGCAGTTACGACGGGGCTAGCGGAGACCAAGAGACCCAGTACTTC	CASSYDGASGDQETQYF
.	TRBV3-1/TRBV3-2	TRBD1	TRBJ1-6	TGTGCCAGCAGCCAAGGGGACAGTAATTCACCCCTCCACTTT	CASSQGDSNSPLHF
.	TRBV19	TRBD1	TRBJ1-3	TGTGCCAGTAGTGATTACAGGGGCCTACCCGGAAACACCATATATTTT	CASSDYRGLPGNTIYF
once	TRBV3-1/TRBV3-2	.	TRBJ2-5	TGTGCCACGAGAGAGTCAGGGCAAGAGACCCAGTACTTC	CATRESGQETQYF
few	TRBV24-1	TRBD1	TRBJ2-7	TGTGCCACCTCTGAAACAGGGGGAATTACGAACGAGCAGTACTTC	CATSETGGITNEQYF
.	TRBV7-2	.	TRBJ2-7	TGTGCCAGCAGCCCGGGGGGCCCTATGTACGAGCAGTACTTC	CASSPGGPMYEQYF
.	TRBV2	.	TRBJ1-2	TGTGCCAGCAGTGATTGGGGTACAGGGTTAAACTATGGCTACACCTTC	CASSDWGTGLNYGYTF
.	TRBV11-2	TRBD2	TRBJ2-1	TGTGCCAGCAGTTCGAGACTAGCGGGAGGGCCTGGTGAGCAGTTCTTC	CASSSRLAGGPGEQFF
.	TRBV7-2	TRBD2	TRBJ2-1	TGTGCCAGCAGCTTAGAGGCCAGCGGGAGGGCCTCCGGGGAGCAGTTCTTC	CASSLEASGRASGEQFF
.	TRBV7-9	.	TRBJ2-5	TGTGCCAGCAGCCCCCGCGGTGGCGGAGAGACCCAGTACTTC	CASSPRGGGETQYF
once	TRBV6-5	.	TRBJ2-2	TGTGCCAGCAGCATAACTAGGGTCGGGGAGCTGTTTTTT	CASSITRVGELFF
.	TRBV18	.	TRBJ1-4	TGTGCCAGCTCACCCGGACAGCCGGCAACTAATGAAAAACTGTTTTTT	CASSPGQPATNEKLFF
once	TRBV11-1	TRBD2	TRBJ2-7	TGTGCCAGCAGTCGGACTAGCGGGGGAATGGGCGAGCAGTACTTC	CASSRTSGGMGEQYF
once	TRBV19	TRBD1	TRBJ1-3	TGTGCCAGTAGGATAACAGGGGCTGGAAACACCATATATTTT	CASRITGAGNTIYF
.	TRBV25-1	.	TRBJ1-2	TGTGCCAGCAGTACGTTGGGCTCTAACTATGGCTACACCTTC	CASSTLGSNYGYTF
.	TRBV2	TRBD1	TRBJ2-7	TGTGCCAGCAGGGGAGGACAGGGGGGCTCCTACGAGCAGTACTTC	CASRGGQGGSYEQYF
.	TRBV9	.	TRBJ1-2	TGTGCCAGCAGCGTAGAGCTTGATAATGGCTACACCTTC	CASSVELDNGYTF
.	TRBV14	.	TRBJ1-2	TGTGCCAGCAGCCCCTTGGGACACGGGGACTATGGCTACACCTTC	CASSPLGHGDYGYTF
.	TRBV18	.	TRBJ2-1	TGTGCCAGCTCACCACCTGCAGAATACAATGAGCAGTTCTTC	CASSPPAEYNEQFF
.	TRBV4-1	TRBD2	TRBJ2-1	TGCGCCAGCAGCCAACCTAGCGGAACTTACAATGAGCAGTTCTTC	CASSQPSGTYNEQFF
.	TRBV11-1	.	TRBJ2-3	TGTGCCAGCGCCTATTTCGATACGCAGTATTTT	CASAYFDTQYF
.	TRBV5-1	.	TRBJ1-6	TGCGCCAGCAGCTTCTACGAACAGGGAACAGGATCACCCCTCCACTTT	CASSFYEQGTGSPLHF
.	TRBV7-2	TRBD2	TRBJ2-5	TGTGCCAGCAGTCCGCAACTAGCGGGGGGAGAGACCCAGTACTTC	CASSPQLAGGETQYF
.	TRBV6-1	TRBD1	TRBJ1-1	TGTGCCAGCAGGGAACCGGGACAGCTAAAGAACACTGAAGCTTTCTTT	CASREPGQLKNTEAFF
.	TRBV10-2	TRBD1	TRBJ1-2	TGCGCCAGCAGACCCGGGACAGGGAGGTATGGCTACACCTTC	CASRPGTGRYGYTF
.	TRBV5-1	TRBD2	TRBJ2-5	TGCGCCAGCAGGTCCGGGACTAGCGGGGGAAACCAAGAGACCCAGTACTTC	CASRSGTSGGNQETQYF
.	TRBV3-1/TRBV3-2	TRBD1	TRBJ2-7	TGTGCCAGCAGCCAAGATCCGGCACAGGGGCTTCTTCTCTCCTACGAGCAGTACTTC	CASSQDPAQGLLLSYEQYF
.	TRBV2	.	TRBJ2-2	TGTGCCAGCAGTTTACAGGGAGCCGGGGAGCTGTTTTTT	CASSLQGAGELFF